Listed here are 15 T cell receptor beta chains from one sample, sequenced in a study of T-cell memory formation after mild COVID-19. TCRdb passed the 5' RACE reads through MiXCR, listing each CDR3 protein once. The table lists approximately 480,000 distinct CDR3 sequences, about 20% of them singletons. Input material: PBMCs or a T cell subset sorted from them (not recorded which). The receptor set was obtained from an adult woman who had mild COVID-19 (a few samples of this study predate the infection). Cell type and time point are not known.

This chain joins TRBV6-6 and TRBJ1-2, with D perhaps matching TRBD1 (5 bases). V dropped 11 bases and J dropped 4 bases, with 17 bases sitting between them. The CDR3 runs to 13 residues. In germline, CDR1 is MNHNY, CDR2 SVGAGI (reference sequence). The CDR3 spells CALRTGTSYGYTF. CDR3 DNA sequence: TGTGCCCTTCGAACCGGGACTTCCTATGGCTACACCTTC.

V is TRBV5-1 and J is TRBJ2-2, with D perhaps TRBD1 or TRBD2 (6 bases each). The ends were cut back, 3 bases at V and 0 bases at J, with 15 bases in the middle. The CDR3 is 17 amino acids. Germline V CDR1 and CDR2: SGHRS, YFSETQ. Here the CDR3 DNA reads TGCGCCAGCAGCTGGACCCCGGAGGGGGCGAACACCGGGGAGCTGTTTTTT. It codes for CASSWTPEGANTGELFF.

The V call is TRBV5-1, the J call TRBJ2-5, with D perhaps matching TRBD2 (5 bases). The CDR3 is made up of 14 amino acids. Germline CDR1 SGHRS, CDR2 YFSETQ. Between the trimmed V and J ends, which lost 1 base and 1 base, there was a span of 8 bases. CDR3 residues: CASSLSLAQETQYF. The CDR3 DNA reads TGCGCCAGCAGCTTGTCCCTAGCCCAAGAGACCCAGTACTTC.

This clonotype has only a few counts. The V and J genes are TRBV4-1 and TRBJ2-1, with TRBD2 matching over 12 bases. J was trimmed by 0 bases and V by 4 bases; bases with no gene match: 13. This CDR3 region has 20 residues. Germline V gene data show CDR1 as MGHRA and CDR2 as YSYEKL. The DNA of the CDR3 is TGCGCCAGCAGCCTAAGGGGGGGACTAGCGGGTCCGAGCTCCTACAATGAGCAGTTCTTC. It encodes CASSLRGGLAGPSSYNEQFF.

The chain joins TRBV12-3 or TRBV12-4 to TRBJ1-5; unclear D gene. The CDR3 has 14 residues. Trimming removed 3 bases from V and 6 bases from J, with 12 bases in between. CDR3 loop: CASSFSWAGQPQHF. The CDR3 coding sequence is TGTGCCAGCAGTTTTAGTTGGGCTGGTCAGCCCCAGCATTTT.

This chain joins TRBV12-3 or TRBV12-4 and TRBJ2-2, with TRBD2 identical over 10 bases. The CDR3 is made up of 16 amino acids. Germline trimming cut 2 bases from V and 7 bases from J; bases unmatched to any gene: 7. CDR3 protein: CASSLWVAGGIGELFF. DNA of the CDR3: TGTGCCAGCAGTTTATGGGTAGCGGGAGGAATCGGGGAGCTGTTTTTT.

This clonotype was observed a few times. J is TRBJ1-1 and V is TRBV7-8; 7 bases are a match to TRBD1. Trimming cost V 5 bases and J 4 bases; bases outside gene matches: 7. The CDR3 covers 14 residues. Germline CDR1 SGHVS, CDR2 FQNEAQ. This CDR3 is CASSGRPGGTEAFF. The CDR3 nucleotides are TGTGCCAGCAGCGGTCGACCAGGGGGCACTGAAGCTTTCTTT.

This clonotype appeared a few times. This chain joins TRBV6-5 and TRBJ2-1, with 9 bases matching TRBD2. The germline V gene has CDR1 MNHEY and CDR2 SVGAGI. V lost 0 bases to trimming and J lost 9 bases; unmatched junction nucleotides: 0. The CDR3 is 13 amino acids. This CDR3 is CASSYSSGSEQFF. The CDR3 region has the DNA TGTGCCAGCAGTTACTCTAGCGGGAGTGAGCAGTTCTTC.

The chain has TRBV20-1 and TRBJ1-2, with no clear D. Germline V CDR1 and CDR2: DFQATT, SNEGSKA (reference sequence). The CDR3 has 14 residues. V was cut by 0 bases and J by 4 bases, with 12 bases left in between. CDR3 region: CSARDREDAYGYTF. As DNA, the CDR3 is TGCAGTGCTAGAGATCGAGAGGATGCCTATGGCTACACCTTC.

This chain links TRBV21-1 with TRBJ2-7; TRBD1, the D gene given by the table, was not confirmed from the DNA. TRBV21-1 is given as a pseudogene. The CDR3 sequence is 18 residues long. The chain's CDR3 is CASRQRQGHDPQTYEQYF. DNA of the CDR3: TGTGCCAGCCGGCAACGACAGGGCCACGACCCCCAGACATACGAGCAGTACTTC.

The chain couples TRBV12-3 or TRBV12-4 to TRBJ2-7; 9 positions match TRBD2. The CDR3 length is 14 residues. Germline trimming cut 6 bases from V and 6 bases from J; bases unmatched to any gene: 9. The CDR3 DNA sequence: TGTGCCAGCAGCTTGCAGCGGGAGGCGGGCGAGCAGTACTTC. Its translation: CASSLQREAGEQYF.

This clonotype came up many times. The CDR3 nucleotides read TGTGCCAGCAGTTTAGCCGGGGCCCACTACGAGCAGTACTTC. It translates to CASSLAGAHYEQYF. The chain employs TRBV12-3 or TRBV12-4 and TRBJ2-7; D tentatively fits TRBD1 or TRBD2 (5 bases each). The CDR3 has 14 amino acids. V lost 0 bases, J lost 3 bases, and 9 bases lay in between.

The chain employs TRBV7-8 and TRBJ1-6; D may be TRBD1 (5 bases). V gave up 8 bases and J gave up 11 bases, with 16 bases separating them. Germline-derived CDR1 and CDR2 are SGHVS and FQNEAQ. The CDR3 is made up of 13 amino acids. CDR3 sequence reads: CASGRAEDPPLHF. As DNA, the CDR3 is TGTGCCAGCGGCAGGGCCGAGGATCCACCCCTCCACTTT.

In this sample, this clonotype turned up a few times. This chain joins TRBV12-3 or TRBV12-4 and TRBJ2-1; no definite D call. V was shortened by 3 bases and J by 12 bases, with 21 bases between the two germline ends. The CDR3 is 15 amino acids. The CDR3 DNA follows: TGTGCCAGCAGTTTTTTAGAGATGGTCGGCAGTCGGCAGTTCTTC. Encoded protein: CASSFLEMVGSRQFF.

This clonotype was picked up a small number of times. The chain recombines TRBV29-1 with TRBJ2-1, with 9 bases that match TRBD1. Germline CDR1 reads SQVTM; CDR2 reads ANQGSEA. This CDR3 contains 13 residues. V was pared by 7 bases and J by 9 bases, with 10 bases of the junction left unmatched. The DNA of the CDR3 is TGCAGCGGTAGACAGGGGGAACGTAGTGAGCAGTTCTTC. Amino acids: CSGRQGERSEQFF.